These T cell receptor beta chains were read from a single sample in a study of tumor and adjacent non-tumor tissue in lung cancer. TCRdb fed the multiplex PCR reads into MiXCR, producing one record per CDR3 protein. The table includes 120,000 or so distinct CDR3 sequences, about 66% detected once. Sequenced sample: lung tumor tissue. Source of these receptors: a man under 40 with non-small cell lung cancer. CDR3s include the opening cysteine and the closing phenylalanine or tryptophan. A D gene is named only where the DNA matches it firmly. Some rows mark clone size as missing; the rest say once, few, many or name a class of expanded clone.

d_gene: TRBD2; abundance: NA; j_gene: TRBJ2-1; v_gene: TRBV29-1; CDR3aa: CSVEGTTDYEQFF; CDR3nt: TGTAGCGTTGAGGGGACTACCGACTATGAGCAGTTCTTC
d_gene: NA; abundance: few; j_gene: TRBJ1-1; v_gene: TRBV20-1; CDR3aa: CSARDPYAQHTEVFF; CDR3nt: TGCAGTGCTAGAGATCCGTACGCCCAGCACACTGAAGTTTTCTTT
d_gene: TRBD1; abundance: once; j_gene: TRBJ2-7; v_gene: TRBV20-1; CDR3aa: CSARGGQGNFYEHYF; CDR3nt: TGCAGTGCTAGAGGAGGACAGGGGAATTTCTACGAGCACTACTTC
d_gene: NA; abundance: NA; j_gene: TRBJ2-6; v_gene: TRBV6-1; CDR3aa: CASSGGHISGANVQTF; CDR3nt: TGTGCCAGCAGTGGAGGACACATCTCTGGGGCCAACGTCCAGACTTTC
d_gene: TRBD2; abundance: many; j_gene: TRBJ2-1; v_gene: TRBV12-3/TRBV12-4; CDR3aa: CASTVLLAGGRNEQFF; CDR3nt: TGTGCCAGCACCGTACTACTAGCGGGAGGTAGGAATGAGCAGTTCTTC
d_gene: NA; abundance: many; j_gene: TRBJ1-1; v_gene: TRBV10-3; CDR3aa: CAISESENTEAFF; CDR3nt: TGTGCCATCAGTGAATCGGAGAACACTGAAGCTTTCTTT
d_gene: NA; abundance: NA; j_gene: TRBJ2-3; v_gene: TRBV6-5; CDR3aa: CASSYPGGPGTSTDTQYF; CDR3nt: TGTGCCAGCAGTTACCCTGGCGGGCCGGGGACTAGCACAGATACGCAGTATTTT
d_gene: TRBD2; abundance: NA; j_gene: TRBJ2-7; v_gene: TRBV4-1; CDR3aa: CASSQDETGGTYEKYF; CDR3nt: TGCGCCAGCAGCCAAGATGAAACGGGAGGGACCTACGAGAAGTACTTC
d_gene: NA; abundance: many; j_gene: TRBJ2-1; v_gene: TRBV20-1; CDR3aa: CSAPLRGGMNEQFF; CDR3nt: TGCAGTGCCCCCCTGAGGGGGGGCATGAATGAGCAGTTCTTC
d_gene: NA; abundance: NA; j_gene: TRBJ1-2; v_gene: TRBV29-1; CDR3aa: CSVEEFNYGHTF; CDR3nt: TGTAGCGTTGAAGAGTTCAACTACGGCCACACCTTC
d_gene: NA; abundance: many; j_gene: TRBJ2-2; v_gene: TRBV20-1; CDR3aa: CSATSVPHAGELFF; CDR3nt: TGCAGTGCTACCTCAGTCCCCCACGCCGGGGAGCTGTTTTTT
d_gene: NA; abundance: NA; j_gene: TRBJ2-6; v_gene: TRBV9; CDR3aa: CASSPQGPLPYSGANVLTF; CDR3nt: TGTGCCAGCAGCCCGCAGGGTCCCCTCCCTTACTCTGGGGCCAACGTCCTGACTTTC
d_gene: TRBD1; abundance: NA; j_gene: TRBJ2-7; v_gene: TRBV10-2; CDR3aa: CASSAGQGARYGLYF; CDR3nt: TGCGCCAGCAGTGCGGGACAGGGGGCCCGCTACGGGCTGTACTTC
d_gene: NA; abundance: NA; j_gene: TRBJ1-6; v_gene: TRBV10-3; CDR3aa: CAISEGTDYNSPLHF; CDR3nt: TGTGCCATCAGTGAAGGTACAGATTATAATTCACCCCTCCACTTT
d_gene: TRBD1; abundance: once; j_gene: TRBJ2-7; v_gene: TRBV20-1; CDR3aa: CSASDRQGRFEQYF; CDR3nt: TGCAGTGCTAGTGATCGACAGGGTCGCTTCGAGCAGTACTTC
d_gene: NA; abundance: NA; j_gene: TRBJ2-3; v_gene: TRBV4-3; CDR3aa: CASSQDRGGCTDTQYF; CDR3nt: TGCGCCAGCAGCCAAGACAGGGGAGGGTGTACAGATACGCAGTATTTT
d_gene: NA; abundance: NA; j_gene: TRBJ1-2; v_gene: TRBV11-3; CDR3aa: CASSPTRGGYGYTF; CDR3nt: TGTGCCAGCAGCCCAACGAGGGGCGGTTATGGCTACACCTTC
d_gene: NA; abundance: many; j_gene: TRBJ2-1; v_gene: TRBV12-5; CDR3aa: CASGLGDSFNEQFF; CDR3nt: TGTGCTAGTGGTTTGGGCGACTCTTTTAATGAGCAGTTCTTC
d_gene: NA; abundance: NA; j_gene: TRBJ2-3; v_gene: TRBV7-2; CDR3aa: CASSYYDPGTDTQYF; CDR3nt: TGTGCCAGCAGCTATTATGATCCGGGCACAGATACGCAGTATTTT
d_gene: TRBD2; abundance: many; j_gene: TRBJ2-2; v_gene: TRBV4-1; CDR3aa: CASSQPSGSTGELFF; CDR3nt: TGCGCCAGCAGCCAGCCTAGCGGGAGCACCGGGGAGCTGTTTTTT
d_gene: NA; abundance: many; j_gene: TRBJ1-6; v_gene: TRBV6-6; CDR3aa: CASSTSGRGGDNSPLHF; CDR3nt: TGTGCCAGCAGTACCAGTGGCAGGGGCGGTGATAATTCACCCCTCCACTTT
d_gene: TRBD2; abundance: NA; j_gene: TRBJ2-7; v_gene: TRBV4-1; CDR3aa: CASSQDETGGTIEQYF; CDR3nt: TGCGCCAGCAGCCAAGATGAGACGGGAGGTACGATTGAGCAGTACTTC
d_gene: TRBD1; abundance: NA; j_gene: TRBJ2-7; v_gene: TRBV6-5; CDR3aa: CDGSLGQGAPYEQYF; CDR3nt: TGTGACGGCAGTCTCGGACAGGGGGCCCCCTACGAGCAGTACTTC
d_gene: NA; abundance: NA; j_gene: TRBJ2-7; v_gene: TRBV20-1; CDR3aa: CSVSGQGMNEQYF; CDR3nt: TGCAGTGTATCTGGTCAGGGGATGAACGAGCAGTACTTC
d_gene: TRBD2; abundance: once; j_gene: TRBJ2-1; v_gene: TRBV11-2; CDR3aa: CASSNTETSGRGGQFF; CDR3nt: TGTGCCAGCAGCAACACAGAGACTAGCGGGAGGGGTGGGCAATTCTTC
d_gene: NA; abundance: NA; j_gene: TRBJ2-7; v_gene: TRBV20-1; CDR3aa: CNAITGTKSHEQYF; CDR3nt: TGCAATGCTATAACCGGTACAAAATCCCACGAGCAGTACTTC
d_gene: TRBD1; abundance: few; j_gene: TRBJ1-6; v_gene: TRBV5-6; CDR3aa: CASRRDRNFNSPLHF; CDR3nt: TGTGCCAGTCGTCGGGACAGAAATTTTAATTCACCCCTCCACTTT
d_gene: NA; abundance: few; j_gene: TRBJ2-1; v_gene: TRBV19; CDR3aa: CATSRGPGKGDEQFF; CDR3nt: TGTGCCACCTCACGGGGGCCAGGGAAGGGGGATGAGCAGTTCTTC
d_gene: NA; abundance: NA; j_gene: TRBJ1-1; v_gene: TRBV29-1; CDR3aa: CNVDAAVDTEVFF; CDR3nt: TGCAACGTTGATGCAGCAGTGGACACTGAAGTTTTCTTT
d_gene: TRBD2; abundance: NA; j_gene: TRBJ2-1; v_gene: TRBV14; CDR3aa: CASSQDLGGEQFF; CDR3nt: TGTGCCAGCAGCCAAGATCTGGGAGGGGAGCAGTTCTTC
d_gene: NA; abundance: NA; j_gene: TRBJ1-6; v_gene: TRBV6-5; CDR3aa: CVTSEGGLWSPLHF; CDR3nt: TGTGTCACTTCCGAGGGGGGGCTGTGGTCACCCCTCCACTTT
d_gene: NA; abundance: many; j_gene: TRBJ1-4; v_gene: TRBV29-1; CDR3aa: CSVEARAAGEKLFF; CDR3nt: TGCAGCGTTGAGGCCCGGGCGGCCGGGGAAAAACTGTTTTTT
d_gene: NA; abundance: NA; j_gene: TRBJ2-7; v_gene: TRBV5-1; CDR3aa: CASSLTLGQDAGEQYF; CDR3nt: TGCGCCAGCAGCTTGACGTTAGGGCAGGACGCCGGCGAGCAGTACTTC
d_gene: NA; abundance: NA; j_gene: TRBJ1-4; v_gene: TRBV6-6; CDR3aa: CASSYAGETNEKLFF; CDR3nt: TGTGCAAGCAGTTACGCAGGCGAGACTAATGAAAAACTGTTTTTT
d_gene: NA; abundance: NA; j_gene: TRBJ2-7; v_gene: TRBV29-1; CDR3aa: CSIETPRAELREQYF; CDR3nt: TGCAGCATTGAAACGCCCAGGGCCGAATTACGTGAGCAGTACTTC
d_gene: TRBD1; abundance: NA; j_gene: TRBJ2-2; v_gene: TRBV11-2; CDR3aa: CASSRQGSTGDLFF; CDR3nt: TGTGCCAGCAGCCGTCAGGGGAGCACAGGGGACCTGTTTTTT
d_gene: NA; abundance: NA; j_gene: TRBJ2-7; v_gene: TRBV5-4; CDR3aa: CAGSPGLWDEHYF; CDR3nt: TGTGCCGGCAGCCCGGGCCTTTGGGACGAGCACTACTTC
d_gene: TRBD1; abundance: few; j_gene: TRBJ1-1; v_gene: TRBV5-1; CDR3aa: CASSLERSGGDGTEAFF; CDR3nt: TGCGCCAGCAGCTTGGAGAGGTCAGGGGGCGACGGCACTGAAGCTTTCTTT
d_gene: TRBD1; abundance: many; j_gene: TRBJ2-3; v_gene: TRBV4-2; CDR3aa: CASSSTGVVDTDTQYF; CDR3nt: TGTGCCAGCAGCTCAACAGGGGTGGTGGACACAGATACGCAGTATTTT
d_gene: TRBD2; abundance: NA; j_gene: TRBJ2-3; v_gene: TRBV11-2; CDR3aa: CASSGGLAAGTDTKYF; CDR3nt: TGTGCCAGCAGCGGCGGACTAGCGGCAGGCACAGATACGAAGTATTTT
d_gene: TRBD1; abundance: NA; j_gene: TRBJ1-2; v_gene: TRBV11-2; CDR3aa: CISGQGGNGYIF; CDR3nt: TGCATCAGCGGTCAGGGGGGAAATGGCTACATCTTC
d_gene: NA; abundance: NA; j_gene: TRBJ2-3; v_gene: TRBV5-1; CDR3aa: CASSLVGQEGDTQYF; CDR3nt: TGCGCCAGCAGCTTGGTAGGACAGGAGGGAGATACGCAGTATTTT
d_gene: NA; abundance: NA; j_gene: TRBJ2-3; v_gene: TRBV5-1; CDR3aa: CAISLRDGGDTQYF; CDR3nt: TGCGCCATCAGCCTCCGGGACGGGGGCGATACGCAGTATTTT
d_gene: NA; abundance: NA; j_gene: TRBJ2-5; v_gene: TRBV20-1; CDR3aa: CNAPKHLTGERETQYF; CDR3nt: TGTAATGCACCTAAGCACCTAACGGGGGAGCGGGAGACCCAGTACTTC
d_gene: NA; abundance: once; j_gene: TRBJ2-7; v_gene: TRBV5-6; CDR3aa: CASSCDFRPTIPPYEQYF; CDR3nt: TGCGCCAGCAGCTGTGATTTTCGGCCAACCATCCCCCCCTACGAGCAGTACTTC
d_gene: TRBD1; abundance: NA; j_gene: TRBJ2-3; v_gene: TRBV11-3; CDR3aa: CASNRQGGTVTDTRYF; CDR3nt: TGTGCCAGTAACCGACAGGGGGGGACGGTGACGGATACGCGGTATTTT
d_gene: NA; abundance: many; j_gene: TRBJ2-1; v_gene: TRBV4-2; CDR3aa: CASSLVLRGGRNEQFF; CDR3nt: TGTGCCAGCAGCCTGGTGTTAAGGGGGGGCCGAAATGAGCAGTTCTTC